This is a list of T cell receptor beta chains from one sample in a study of T cell responses to AZD1222 COVID-19 vaccine. Using immunoSEQ multiplex PCR, the repertoire was profiled, and TCRdb retains in-frame clones only, with some absent. The sample records 180,000 or so clones, roughly nine tenths being singletons. The sample in question was peripheral blood, obtained 28 days after the second AZD1222 dose. Receptors originate from an adult who received the AZD1222 COVID-19 vaccine. Each CDR3 is given with its conserved first and last residue.

j_call: TRBJ1-6
v_call: TRBV6-4
cdr3_aa: CASSDMGGSPLHF

j_call: TRBJ2-7
v_call: TRBV14
cdr3_aa: CASSQLGQLSYEQYF

j_call: TRBJ1-2
v_call: TRBV11-2
cdr3_aa: CASSFTGQDGYTF

j_call: TRBJ1-1
v_call: TRBV3-1/TRBV3-2
cdr3_aa: CASSLYRGRVSTEAFF

j_call: TRBJ2-3
v_call: TRBV7-3
cdr3_aa: CASSFSGSRGNTQYF

j_call: TRBJ2-3
v_call: TRBV19
cdr3_aa: CASSILAGGTDTQYF

j_call: TRBJ1-2
v_call: TRBV10-3
cdr3_aa: CAISESARTPTRYGYTF

j_call: TRBJ2-3
v_call: TRBV19
cdr3_aa: CASSILLTGTQYF

j_call: TRBJ2-1
v_call: TRBV5-1
cdr3_aa: CASSSSPSYNEQFF

j_call: TRBJ1-1
v_call: TRBV6-5
cdr3_aa: CASSTPRTRKAFF

j_call: TRBJ1-5
v_call: TRBV2
cdr3_aa: CASGGRTGRVYSNQPQHF

j_call: TRBJ2-6
v_call: TRBV5-1
cdr3_aa: CASRLGVSGANVLTF

j_call: TRBJ1-1
v_call: TRBV6-2/TRBV6-3
cdr3_aa: CASSYLEDKGVSTEAFF

j_call: TRBJ1-6
v_call: TRBV6-5
cdr3_aa: CASSLWQGGNSPLHF

j_call: TRBJ1-4
v_call: TRBV5-1
cdr3_aa: CASSPGTVNEKLFF